This T cell receptor beta chain was sequenced for a study of T-cell reconstitution after alpha-beta-depleted transplantation in children. Germline V gene sequence: CDR1 SGHVS, CDR2 FNYEAQ. This CDR3 is 18 amino acids long. V lost 5 bases to trimming and J lost 1 base, with 20 bases between them. Unique molecular identifiers were incorporated when the TCRbeta library was constructed. TCRdb re-called the PCR reads with MiXCR, one entry per CDR3 protein. The data show 450,000 to 550,000 distinct CDR3 sequences, around 10% seen once. This TCR derives from a female patient aged 2-9 years who had a stem cell transplant for aplastic anemia, so the T cells may come from the graft donor. The specimen comprised PBMCs, mostly from graft donor cells, sampled 180 days after TCRalphabeta/CD19-depleted stem cell transplant. V is TRBV7-6 and J is TRBJ2-2; D possibly corresponds to TRBD1 (8 bases). This chain's CDR3 is CASSRSGTGTGNTGELFF. CDR3 bases: TGTGCCAGCAGCCGAAGCGGGACCGGGACAGGGAACACCGGGGAGCTGTTTTTT.